These T cell receptor beta chains were read from a single sample in a study of blood T cell repertoires in COVID-19. Profiled with immunoSEQ multiplex PCR; TCRdb holds only in-frame clones, not every one. Of around 18,000 clones in the sample, approximately 92% are singletons; the top ten hold less than 15%. The specimen sequenced was peripheral blood. These receptors all stem from a man in his sixties with active COVID-19. Each CDR3 is given with its conserved first and last residue. Each record gives: clone size, J gene, V gene, D gene, CDR3 DNA, CDR3 protein. A D gene is named only where the DNA matches it firmly. The size of a clone is reported for some rows only, either as once, few or many, or as a class for expanded clones.

>few|TRBJ1-5|TRBV19|NA
TGTGCCAGTAACGCTAACAGGGCCCCCAATCAGCCCCAGCATTTT
CASNANRAPNQPQHF
>NA|TRBJ2-7|TRBV6-2/TRBV6-3|NA
TGTGCCAGCAGTGAGCTACCCCAGGGAAGAATTGGCAGGAGCTCCTACGAGCAGTACTTC
CASSELPQGRIGRSSYEQYF
>NA|TRBJ2-3|TRBV19|NA
TGTGCCAGTACCAAGGACAGAACAGATACGCAGTATTTT
CASTKDRTDTQYF
>NA|TRBJ1-5|TRBV4-1|TRBD1
TGCGCCAGCAGCCAGTCCCCACAGGGGGGGCAGCCCCAGCATTTT
CASSQSPQGGQPQHF
>NA|TRBJ2-1|TRBV10-3|NA
TGTGCCATCAGTGACCCCGGCAGGGCCTCCTACAATGAGCAGTTCTTC
CAISDPGRASYNEQFF
>NA|TRBJ1-6|TRBV28|NA
TGTGCCAGCGCCTCGGGGATCTCACCCCTCCACTTT
CASASGISPLHF
>NA|TRBJ1-1|TRBV7-3|NA
TGTGCCAGCAGCTTAGGCCTCCTGACAAACTCGAACACTGAAGCTTTCTTT
CASSLGLLTNSNTEAFF
>once|TRBJ2-3|TRBV7-2|NA
TGTGCCAGCAGCCTAACAGGGAGCACAGATACGCAGTATTTT
CASSLTGSTDTQYF
>NA|TRBJ1-1|TRBV5-6|NA
TGTGCCAGCAGCCGGGACACCAACACTGAAGCTTTCTTT
CASSRDTNTEAFF
>NA|TRBJ2-3|TRBV4-2|TRBD2
TGTGCCAGCAGCCAAGATTCCGGACTAGCGGGGGGTGGGGCAGATACGCAGTATTTT
CASSQDSGLAGGGADTQYF
>NA|TRBJ2-1|TRBV30|NA
TGTGCCTGGAGTGTAGGGGCAAACAATGAGCAGTTCTTC
CAWSVGANNEQFF
>NA|TRBJ1-1|TRBV29-1|NA
TGCAGCGTTTGGACTTTACGGATGAACACTGAAGCTTTCTTT
CSVWTLRMNTEAFF
>NA|TRBJ2-2|TRBV11-2|NA
TGTGCCAGCAGCTTTAAGCGGTCCGGGGAGCTGTTTTTT
CASSFKRSGELFF
>few|TRBJ2-1|TRBV6-2/TRBV6-3|NA
TGTGCCAGCAGTTACACGGGAGACTACAATGAGCAGTTCTTC
CASSYTGDYNEQFF
>NA|TRBJ1-2|TRBV19|TRBD1
TGTGCCAGTACCCCGGACAGGGCCACCTATGGCTACACCTTC
CASTPDRATYGYTF